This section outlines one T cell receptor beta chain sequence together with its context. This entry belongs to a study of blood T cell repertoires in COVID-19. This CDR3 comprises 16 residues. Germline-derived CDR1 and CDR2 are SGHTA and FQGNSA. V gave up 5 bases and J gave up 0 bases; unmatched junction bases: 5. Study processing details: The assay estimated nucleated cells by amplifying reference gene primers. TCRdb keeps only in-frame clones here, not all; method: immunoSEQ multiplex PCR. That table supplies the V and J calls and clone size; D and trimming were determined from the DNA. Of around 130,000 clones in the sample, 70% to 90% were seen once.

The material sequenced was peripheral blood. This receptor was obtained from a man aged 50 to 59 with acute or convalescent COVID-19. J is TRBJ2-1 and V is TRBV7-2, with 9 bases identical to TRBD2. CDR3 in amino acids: CASSPRSGSSYNEQFF. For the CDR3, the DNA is TGTGCCAGCAGCCCCCGTAGCGGGAGCTCCTACAATGAGCAGTTCTTC.